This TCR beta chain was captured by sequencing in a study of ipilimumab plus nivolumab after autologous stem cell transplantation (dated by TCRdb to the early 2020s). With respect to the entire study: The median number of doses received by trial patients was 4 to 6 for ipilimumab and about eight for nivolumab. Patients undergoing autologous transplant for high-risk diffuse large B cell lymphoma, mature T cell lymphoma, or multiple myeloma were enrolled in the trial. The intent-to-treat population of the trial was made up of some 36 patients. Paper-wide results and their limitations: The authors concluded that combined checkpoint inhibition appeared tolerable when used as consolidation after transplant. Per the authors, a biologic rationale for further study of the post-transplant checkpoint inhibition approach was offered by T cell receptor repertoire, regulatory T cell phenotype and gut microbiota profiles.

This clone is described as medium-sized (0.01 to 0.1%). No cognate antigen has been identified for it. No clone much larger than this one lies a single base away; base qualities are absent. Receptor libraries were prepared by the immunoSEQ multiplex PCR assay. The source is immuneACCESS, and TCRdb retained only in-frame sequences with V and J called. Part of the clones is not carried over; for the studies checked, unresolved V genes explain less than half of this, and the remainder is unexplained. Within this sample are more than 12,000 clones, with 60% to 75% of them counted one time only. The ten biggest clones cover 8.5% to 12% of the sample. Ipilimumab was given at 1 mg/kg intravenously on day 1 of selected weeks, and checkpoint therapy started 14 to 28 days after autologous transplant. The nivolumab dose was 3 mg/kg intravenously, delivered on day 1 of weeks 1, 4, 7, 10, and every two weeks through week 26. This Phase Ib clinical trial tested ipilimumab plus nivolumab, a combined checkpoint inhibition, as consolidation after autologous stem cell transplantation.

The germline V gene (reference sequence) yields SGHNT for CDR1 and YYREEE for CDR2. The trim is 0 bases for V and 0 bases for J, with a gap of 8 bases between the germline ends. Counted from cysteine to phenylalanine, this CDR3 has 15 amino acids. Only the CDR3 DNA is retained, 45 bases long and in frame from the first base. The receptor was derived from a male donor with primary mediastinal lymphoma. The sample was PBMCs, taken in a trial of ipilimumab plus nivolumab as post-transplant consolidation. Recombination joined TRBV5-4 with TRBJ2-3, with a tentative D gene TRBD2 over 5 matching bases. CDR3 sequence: CASSLELVSTDTQYF. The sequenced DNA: TGTGCCAGCAGCTTGGAACTAGTTAGCACAGATACGCAGTATTTT.